The sequence of this TCR beta chain was determined in a study of blood T cell repertoires in COVID-19. Study at large: PBMCs, B-cell-depleted T cells, or T cells provided the cDNA or gDNA that made up the material.

Method: immunoSEQ multiplex PCR; TCRdb's copy keeps in-frame clones and lacks some. The data show some 310,000 clones, roughly 89% seen once. Germline CDR1 is MDHEN and CDR2 is SYDVKM. This CDR3 comprises 14 residues. V lost 1 base to trimming and J lost 4 bases; unmatched junction nucleotides: 1. The chain links TRBV28 to TRBJ1-5; 7 nucleotides line up with TRBD1. The sample comprised peripheral blood. This TCR was recovered from a woman between 40 and 55 years old with COVID-19, enrolled during active disease. The CDR3 nucleotides are TGTGCCAGCAGTTTATCGGACAGGAATCAGCCCCAGCATTTT. Translation: CASSLSDRNQPQHF. Supplemented by reference TRBV28 and TRBJ1-5, the full variable domain reads DVKVTQSSRYLVKRTGEKVFLECVQDMDHENMFWYRQDPGLGLRLIYFSYDVKMKEKGDIPEGYSVSREKKERFSLILESASTNQTSMYLCASSLSDRNQPQHFGDGTRLSIL.